This TCR beta chain was recovered during a study of immune evolution from preneoplasia to lung adenocarcinoma. Study outcomes and limitations: Later-stage lesions seemingly showed higher T cell density and diversity than normal lung. Normal lung had the highest top T cell clone frequencies.

V shed 6 bases and J 2 bases; nucleotides not matched to a gene: 10. The CDR3 length is 17 residues. CDR1 is MNHEY and CDR2 is SMNVEV in the germline V gene (reference sequence). Using immunoSEQ multiplex PCR, the repertoire was profiled, and TCRdb retains in-frame clones only, with some absent. Of about 4,300 clones in the sample, over 75% are singletons; the top ten hold around 8%. About this clone: Its target is unknown.

Source material: FFPE lung adenocarcinoma in situ tissue. The rearrangement joins TRBV27 to TRBJ1-5; TRBD1 aligns across 10 bases. The receptor comes from a person aged 55-80 years with lung adenocarcinoma. CDR3 in amino acids: CASRAGTGERGNQPQHF. For the CDR3, the DNA is TGTGCCAGCAGAGCCGGGACAGGGGAACGGGGCAATCAGCCCCAGCATTTT.